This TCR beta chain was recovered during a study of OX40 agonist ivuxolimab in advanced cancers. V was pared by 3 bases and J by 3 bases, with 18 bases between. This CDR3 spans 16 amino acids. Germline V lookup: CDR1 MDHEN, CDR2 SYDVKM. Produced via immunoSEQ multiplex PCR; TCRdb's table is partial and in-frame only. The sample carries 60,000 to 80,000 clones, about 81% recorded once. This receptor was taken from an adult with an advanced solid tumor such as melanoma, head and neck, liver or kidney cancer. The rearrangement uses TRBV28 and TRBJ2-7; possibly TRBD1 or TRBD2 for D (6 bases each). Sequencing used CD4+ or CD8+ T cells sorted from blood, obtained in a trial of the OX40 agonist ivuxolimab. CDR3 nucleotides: TGTGCCAGCAGTTTGATCAGTAGGGGGGCGGGCTACGAGCAGTACTTC. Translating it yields CASSLISRGAGYEQYF.